Described below is a single T cell receptor (beta chain) sequence and its context. Deletions cut 0 bases from V and 4 bases from J, with 10 bases between. CDR3 length: 15 amino acids. The germline V gene has CDR1 MNHEY and CDR2 SVGEGT. These data belong to a study of blood T cell repertoires in COVID-19. Generated by immunoSEQ multiplex PCR, the TCRdb table keeps only in-frame clones and is missing some. The repertoire holds about 88,000 clones, 86% seen once, with around a quarter in the top ten. This TCR came from a human donor in a cohort sampled during active COVID-19. This sequence joins TRBV6-2 or TRBV6-3 and TRBJ1-5; D gene unclear. The sequencing sample was made of peripheral blood. CDR3 amino acids: CASSYSGGGNQPQHF. CDR3 DNA: TGTGCCAGCAGTTACTCGGGCGGCGGGAATCAGCCCCAGCATTTT.